Listed here is a single T cell receptor (beta chain). Germline V CDR1 and CDR2: DFQATT, SNEGSKA (reference sequence). The CDR3 runs to 14 residues. V lost 5 bases and J lost 2, with 12 bases in between. Source study methods: Across samples, TCR counts had a median of about 92,000 and ranged from roughly 23,224 to 700,000. TCRdb redid the calling of the RACE reads with MiXCR, one entry per CDR3 protein. These V and J calls derive from TCRdb rather than the authors' analysis. The sample shows about 360,000 distinct CDR3 sequences, 5.5% to 8% of them seen only once. The data stem from a study of human T cells and chemical hapten exposure. Time point specified: patch test 1, 2 weeks after DPC sensitization. The treatment was: therapeutic diphenylcyclopropenone sensitization with weekly scalp DPC.

The sequence came from a woman aged 18-29 years with alopecia areata. Some clones in this sample may be carry-over from other donors' samples. The specimen was whole blood, collected in connection with sensitization to the hapten diphenylcyclopropenone (DPC). V usage is TRBV20-1 and J usage is TRBJ2-2; D gene unclear. Written as DNA, the CDR3 is TGCAGTGCTGCACAGACTCGTAACACCGGGGAGCTGTTTTTT. Protein product: CSAAQTRNTGELFF.